These 26 T cell receptor beta chains share one sample of origin, sequenced in a study of CD8 T cells in ankylosing spondylitis. TCRdb called the 5' RACE reads again in MiXCR, with one record for every CDR3 protein. This sample has roughly 180,000 distinct CDR3 sequences; 13% occur once, and the top ten carry 8% to 13%. Sequencing was done on a sample of blood, either unsorted or a sorted T cell fraction (not recorded which). All receptors come from a female donor with ankylosing spondylitis or in good health (not recorded which).

Only one count was recorded for this clonotype. This may stem from a read error, because a much larger clone lies one nucleotide away. The rearrangement links TRBV5-4 to TRBJ2-1; D is perhaps TRBD2 (5 bases). Germline V gene data show CDR1 as SGHNT and CDR2 as YYREEE (reference sequence). The CDR3 loop spans 15 amino acids. CDR3 loop: CVSSLPREAYNEQFF. The CDR3, as DNA: TGTGTCAGCAGCTTACCTCGGGAAGCCTACAATGAGCAGTTCTTC.

This clonotype appeared a few times. The chain links TRBV4-2 to TRBJ2-5, with TRBD2 identical over 9 bases. V was clipped by 4 bases and J by 5 bases; unmatched bases: 8. Germline V gives CDR1 LGHNA, CDR2 YNFKEQ. There are 15 residues in the CDR3. The DNA of the CDR3 is TGTGCCAGCAGCCTAATTAGCGGGAGTGCGGAGACCCAGTACTTC. This encodes CASSLISGSAETQYF.

This clonotype was recorded at least ten times. The J gene is TRBJ1-2, the V gene TRBV7-9, with unresolved D. Germline assignment: CDR1 SEHNR and CDR2 FQNEAQ (reference sequence). The CDR3 is 14 amino acids. Trimming removed 0 bases at V and 2 bases at J, with 7 bases between. The CDR3 is CASSLAAANYGYTF. CDR3 DNA sequence: TGTGCCAGCAGCTTAGCAGCGGCGAACTATGGCTACACCTTC.

Ten or more counts support this clonotype. The chain links TRBV5-1 to TRBJ2-6; D gene uncertain. CDR3 size: 16 residues. Germline CDR1 is SGHRS and CDR2 is YFSETQ. The ends were cut back, 2 bases at V and 0 bases at J, with 9 bases in the middle. The CDR3 bases are TGCGCCAGCAGCTTTTCCCCGGGCTCTGGGGCCAACGTCCTGACTTTC. It translates to CASSFSPGSGANVLTF.

Ten or more counts support this clonotype. The CDR3 sequence: CSARKGTNEQFF. The DNA for the CDR3 is TGCAGTGCTAGAAAGGGAACGAATGAGCAGTTCTTC. This chain uses TRBV20-1 with TRBJ2-1; no firm D call. In germline, CDR1 is DFQATT, CDR2 SNEGSKA (reference sequence). Deletions cut 2 bases from V and 7 bases from J, with 9 bases between. This CDR3 has 12 amino acids.

Ten or more counts support this clonotype. This rearrangement joins TRBV2 to TRBJ1-6, with a weak D call TRBD1 (5 bases). This CDR3 contains 15 residues. CDR1 is SNHLY and CDR2 is FYNNEI in the germline V gene. The germline V and J ends were trimmed by 1 base and 6 bases, with 10 bases remaining between them. This CDR3 is CASSEGKGINSPLHF. In DNA form, the CDR3 reads TGTGCCAGCAGTGAAGGAAAGGGGATTAATTCACCCCTCCACTTT.

In regard to this clonotype: Because it lacks the conserved phenylalanine or tryptophan at the end, this CDR3 is likely a read error. The chain has TRBV5-6 and TRBJ1-2; TRBD1 matches 11 bases. J lost 8 bases, V lost 4 bases, and 7 bases had no gene match. Germline V gene data show CDR1 as SGHDT and CDR2 as YYEEEE. CDR3 length: 14 amino acids. The CDR3 loop is CASSQSDRGRGYTL. Here the CDR3 DNA reads TGTGCCAGCAGCCAATCGGACAGGGGGCGCGGCTACACCCTC.

The rearrangement uses TRBV5-4 and TRBJ2-1; D gene ambiguous. The germline gives CDR1 SGHNT, CDR2 YYREEE (reference sequence). The germline V and J ends were trimmed by 0 bases and 7 bases, with 11 bases remaining between them. There are 14 residues in the CDR3. The CDR3 coding sequence is TGTGCCAGCAGCTTGGTGGTTACCTTGAATGAGCAGTTCTTC. Residues: CASSLVVTLNEQFF.

This clonotype has at least ten counts. The chain has TRBV10-3 and TRBJ2-1; D is unclear. This CDR3 contains 16 residues. The V and J ends lost 8 bases and 0 bases respectively, with 17 bases between them. Germline CDR1 and CDR2: ENHRY and SYGVKD. CDR3 bases: TGTGCCATCGATATTTCGAGGAACGGCTCCTACAATGAGCAGTTCTTC. As protein: CAIDISRNGSYNEQFF.

This clonotype was counted many times. J is TRBJ1-5 and V is TRBV10-2; no clear D. Germline values: CDR1 WSHSY, CDR2 SAAADI. V lost 0 bases and J lost 6, with 9 bases in between. The CDR3 has 14 amino acids. The CDR3 protein is CASSESHSFQPQHF. The CDR3 DNA reads TGCGCCAGCAGTGAGTCTCACAGCTTTCAGCCCCAGCATTTT.

This clonotype has just a few counts. The chain employs TRBV5-1 and TRBJ2-2; D could derive from TRBD1 or TRBD2 (5 bases each). V was cut by 2 bases and J by 1 base, with 12 bases left in between. Germline CDR1 is SGHRS and CDR2 is YFSETQ. This CDR3 has 16 amino acids. This CDR3 reads CASSFSGTVNTGELFF. DNA of the CDR3: TGCGCCAGCAGCTTTTCCGGGACGGTGAACACCGGGGAGCTGTTTTTT. Combining the CDR3 with reference TRBV5-1 and TRBJ2-2 gives the whole variable domain KAGVTQTPRYLIKTRGQQVTLSCSPISGHRSVSWYQQTPGQGLQFLFEYFSETQRNKGNFPGRFSGRQFSNSRSEMNVSTLELGDSALYLCASSFSGTVNTGELFFGEGSRLTVL.

Comment on this clonotype: A read error may account for a junction end that differs from germline. V and J are TRBV12-3 or TRBV12-4 and TRBJ2-7, with no clear D. The length of the CDR3 is 13 residues. CDR3 DNA: TGTGCCATCAGTTCTCAGGTCATAGGCGTGAAGTACTTC. It translates to CAISSQVIGVKYF.

The J gene is TRBJ2-1, the V gene TRBV7-2; possible D gene TRBD2, 6 bases. CDR3 length equals 15 residues. Trimming took 0 bases from V and 6 from J, leaving 12 bases between them. Germline V gives CDR1 SGHTA, CDR2 FQGNSA. Here the CDR3 reads CASSLASLALNEQFF. The CDR3 region has the DNA TGTGCCAGCAGCTTAGCCTCACTAGCCCTCAATGAGCAGTTCTTC.

J is TRBJ2-4 and V is TRBV27, with 9 positions matching TRBD2. With V trimmed by 5 bases and J by 7 bases, 9 bases remained unmatched. CDR3 length equals 15 residues. Germline V gene data show CDR1 as MNHEY and CDR2 as SMNVEV (reference sequence). This chain's CDR3 is CASSRIAGVENIQYF. The CDR3 region has the DNA TGTGCCAGCAGTCGAATAGCGGGAGTGGAGAACATTCAGTACTTC.

This clonotype was detected a few times. The rearrangement joins TRBV6-2 or TRBV6-3 to TRBJ2-2, with TRBD2 identical over 8 bases. Germline trimming cut 7 bases from V and 1 base from J; bases unmatched to any gene: 14. The CDR3 spans 18 residues. Germline V gene lookup returns CDR1 MNHEY and CDR2 SVGEGT. The CDR3 DNA sequence: TGTGCCAGCACCAAACACCTGGGGCTAGCGGGGAACACCGGGGAGCTGTTTTTT. It specifies CASTKHLGLAGNTGELFF.

CDR3 DNA sequence: TGCGCCAGCAGTCAAGGTGTGGGCGAACTAGCCAAAAACATTCAGTACTTC. It specifies CASSQGVGELAKNIQYF. The chain has TRBV23-1 and TRBJ2-4; D is undetermined. TRBV23-1 is identified as an open reading frame with a role that is uncertain. The CDR3 runs to 17 residues. V was cut by 2 bases and J by 0 bases, with 14 bases left in between.

Many counts were recorded for this clonotype. The rearrangement links TRBV12-3 or TRBV12-4 to TRBJ1-5, with D unclear. The V end was cut by 5 bases, the J end by 3 bases, with 17 bases between. CDR3 size: 16 residues. The CDR3 reads CASSQGRQYPNQPQHF. CDR3 bases: TGTGCCAGCAGTCAAGGTCGGCAATATCCCAATCAGCCCCAGCATTTT.

This rearrangement joins TRBV7-2 to TRBJ2-3; D may be TRBD2 (5 bases). CDR3 size: 14 residues. V was trimmed by 1 base and J by 8 bases, leaving 13 bases between them. CDR1 is SGHTA, CDR2 FQGNSA, per germline. The CDR3 reads CASSLGISGSTQYF. DNA of the CDR3: TGTGCCAGCAGCTTAGGGATCTCTGGGAGTACGCAGTATTTT.

This clonotype was seen many times. J is TRBJ1-1 and V is TRBV29-1, with D hard to call. The CDR3 loop spans 13 amino acids. Germline V CDR1 and CDR2: SQVTM, ANQGSEA. The V and J ends lost 5 bases and 0 bases respectively, with 10 bases between them. The CDR3 reads CSVRVNMNTEAFF. The CDR3 DNA sequence: TGCAGCGTTCGGGTCAACATGAACACTGAAGCTTTCTTT.

The gene calls are TRBV2 and TRBJ2-4; 14 bases align to TRBD2. Looked up from germline, CDR1 is SNHLY and CDR2 is FYNNEI. CDR3 length equals 18 residues. V lost 6 bases, J lost 1 base, and 8 bases stayed unmatched. CDR3 bases: TGTGCCAGCAGACCGGGACTAGCGGGAGTTTGGGCCAAAAACATTCAGTACTTC. Residues: CASRPGLAGVWAKNIQYF.

In this sample, this clonotype turned up many times. The rearrangement links TRBV7-8 to TRBJ2-1; 7 bases align to TRBD2. The germline CDR1 and CDR2 sequences are SGHVS and FQNEAQ. Germline trimming cut 6 bases from V and 8 bases from J; bases unmatched to any gene: 13. This CDR3 contains 15 residues. The CDR3 here is CASRAGPPDSDEQFF. CDR3 bases: TGTGCCAGCAGAGCGGGACCCCCAGACTCGGATGAGCAGTTCTTC.

This sequence joins TRBV7-8 and TRBJ2-7; D remains unclear. The CDR3 is 11 amino acids. Per the germline V gene, CDR1 is SGHVS and CDR2 is FQNEAQ. With 7 bases removed from V and 4 bases from J, the gap between germline ends came to 8 bases. The CDR3 spells CASMADYEQYF. The DNA for the CDR3 is TGTGCCAGCATGGCTGATTACGAGCAGTACTTC.

This clonotype has a handful of counts. The chain is built from TRBV27 and TRBJ2-7; 7 bases agree with TRBD2. This CDR3 spans 15 amino acids. V lost 2 bases, J lost 3 bases, and 7 bases stayed unmatched. Germline CDR1 MNHEY, CDR2 SMNVEV (reference sequence). The CDR3 protein is CASSLRLAVNYEQYF. The CDR3 coding sequence is TGTGCCAGCAGTTTACGGCTAGCGGTTAACTACGAGCAGTACTTC.

This clonotype was counted only a few times. For the CDR3, the DNA is TGCGCCAGCAGCTCCGGGTTAAATCCACCCTCTCCGCGGAACACCGGGGAGCTGTTTTTT. Residues: CASSSGLNPPSPRNTGELFF. The chain links TRBV5-1 to TRBJ2-2; D gene uncertain. Per the germline V gene, CDR1 is SGHRS and CDR2 is YFSETQ. This CDR3 has 20 amino acids. V was cut by 3 bases and J by 1 base, with 25 bases left in between.

CDR3 in amino acids: CASSIQRGGGPTGELFF. CDR3 sequence (DNA): TGTGCCAGCAGCATTCAGCGGGGGGGAGGCCCCACCGGGGAGCTGTTTTTT. The chain is built from TRBV5-4 and TRBJ2-2; the match to TRBD2 covers 10 bases. Germline CDR1 SGHNT, CDR2 YYREEE (reference sequence). The V segment lost 4 bases and the J segment 4 bases; nucleotides outside the gene matches: 10. CDR3 size: 17 residues.

This clonotype was recorded many times. The chain links TRBV20-1 to TRBJ2-7; weak D call: TRBD1 (6 bases). CDR1 is DFQATT, CDR2 SNEGSKA, per germline (reference sequence). The ends were cut back, 6 bases at V and 0 bases at J, with 18 bases in the middle. The CDR3 sequence is 15 residues long. DNA of the CDR3: TGCAGTGCCGAAGACCAGGGGAAACTCTCCTACGAGCAGTACTTC. Translating it yields CSAEDQGKLSYEQYF.